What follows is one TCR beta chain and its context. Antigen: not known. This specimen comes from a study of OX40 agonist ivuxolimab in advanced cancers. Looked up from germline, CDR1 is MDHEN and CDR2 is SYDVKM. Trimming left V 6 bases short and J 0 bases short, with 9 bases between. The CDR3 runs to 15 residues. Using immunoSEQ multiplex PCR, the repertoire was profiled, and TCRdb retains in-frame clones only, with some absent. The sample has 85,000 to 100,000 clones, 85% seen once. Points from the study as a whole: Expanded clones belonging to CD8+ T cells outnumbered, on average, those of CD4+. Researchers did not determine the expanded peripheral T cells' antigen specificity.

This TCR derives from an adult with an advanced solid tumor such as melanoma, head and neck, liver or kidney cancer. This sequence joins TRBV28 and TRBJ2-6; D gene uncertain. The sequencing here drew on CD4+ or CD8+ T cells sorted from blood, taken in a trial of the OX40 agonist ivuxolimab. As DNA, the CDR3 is TGTGCCAGCAGCCTCAGGTTCTCTGGGGCCAACGTCCTGACTTTC. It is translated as CASSLRFSGANVLTF.